This is a list of T cell receptor beta chains from one sample in a study of cytomegalovirus exposure and HLA in healthy donors. Measured with immunoSEQ multiplex PCR; TCRdb has only the in-frame clones, and not every one. The data contain about 95,000 clones, 70% to 80% of them singletons. The sample comprised PBMCs. Source of these receptors: a man younger than 30 in good health and CMV-seropositive. The CDR3 runs from the conserved cysteine through the conserved F or W. A D gene is named only where the DNA matches it firmly. Size is stated for part of the rows, as once, few or many counts, or as a class when the clone is expanded.

V gene	D gene	clone size	J gene	CDR3 DNA	CDR3 protein
TRBV29-1	.	few	TRBJ1-2	TGCAGCGTTGTTGTGGGGAGGTATGGCTACACCTTC	CSVVVGRYGYTF
TRBV28	TRBD1	.	TRBJ2-2	TGTGCCAGCAGTCCAGGGGACAGTGCCGGGGAGCTGTTTTTT	CASSPGDSAGELFF
TRBV5-1	TRBD2	.	TRBJ2-1	TGCGCCAGCAGCGAAGCCGGGACTAGCGATGAGCAGTTCTTC	CASSEAGTSDEQFF
TRBV28	TRBD2	.	TRBJ2-5	TGTGCCAGCAGTCCCGGGAGGGAAATCGAGACCCAGTACTTC	CASSPGREIETQYF
TRBV19	.	.	TRBJ1-2	TGTGCCAGTAGTGCTCTGGGAGGGGTGCATGGCTACACCTTC	CASSALGGVHGYTF
TRBV6-6	.	.	TRBJ2-2	TGTGCCAGCAGCCGGGCCCGGGGAAACACCGGGGAGCTGTTTTTT	CASSRARGNTGELFF
TRBV5-1	TRBD1	.	TRBJ2-3	TGCGCCAGCAGATCACAGGGGGCTTCAGATACGCAGTATTTT	CASRSQGASDTQYF
TRBV6-1	.	.	TRBJ2-3	TGTGCCAGCAGTGAGACCACGCTGTTTGTCAGGGCAGATACGCAGTATTTT	CASSETTLFVRADTQYF
TRBV30	.	.	TRBJ2-3	TGTGCCTGGAGTGTACGAAGCGGCGGGGCCTTCACAGATACGCAGTATTTT	CAWSVRSGGAFTDTQYF
TRBV6-5	TRBD1	.	TRBJ2-7	TGTGCCAGCAGCAGACAGGGGGGCGAGCAGTACTTC	CASSRQGGEQYF
TRBV6-5	.	.	TRBJ2-5	TGTGCCAGCAGTTACTCCGGGGAGGAGACCCAGTACTTC	CASSYSGEETQYF
TRBV11-2	TRBD2	.	TRBJ2-5	TGTGCCAGCAGCCGCCGAGCGGGGGTCCTCCAAGAGACCCAGTACTTC	CASSRRAGVLQETQYF
TRBV4-1	.	.	TRBJ2-1	TGCGCCAGCAGCCAAGCGGGACTTACTTACAATGAGCAGTTCTTC	CASSQAGLTYNEQFF
TRBV2	.	.	TRBJ2-7	TGTGCCAGCGGCACGGGGGTAAGGTACGAGCAGTACTTC	CASGTGVRYEQYF
TRBV27	TRBD1	.	TRBJ1-4	TGTGCCAGCAGTGCCCAGGGGGCGACTAATGAAAAACTGTTTTTT	CASSAQGATNEKLFF
TRBV29-1	.	.	TRBJ1-2	TGCAGCGTCCACTTACAGGGCCTCTATGGCTACACCTTC	CSVHLQGLYGYTF
TRBV5-1	.	few	TRBJ1-4	TGCGCCAGCAGCTACTTTGGGGCGCAGGAAAAACTGTTTTTT	CASSYFGAQEKLFF
TRBV23-1	.	.	TRBJ1-6	TGCGCCATCGAGAATTCACCCCTCCACTTT	CAIENSPLHF
TRBV30	.	few	TRBJ2-1	TGTGCCTGGAATCCCCTAGCGAGCTACAATGAGCAGTTCTTC	CAWNPLASYNEQFF
TRBV6-5	TRBD1	.	TRBJ1-1	TGTGCCACCGGGACAGGGTATGCTGAAGCTTTCTTT	CATGTGYAEAFF
TRBV2	TRBD1	.	TRBJ2-7	TGTGCCAGCAAGACCGACAGGGGGATTTCCTACGAGCAGTACTTC	CASKTDRGISYEQYF
TRBV10-2	.	.	TRBJ2-5	TGCGCCAGCAGTGAATGGGGGCAGTACCAAGAGACCCAGTACTTC	CASSEWGQYQETQYF
TRBV2	TRBD2	.	TRBJ2-7	TGTGCCAGCGGATTCCCCATAGCGGGGGCCTACGAGCAGTACTTC	CASGFPIAGAYEQYF
TRBV6-1	TRBD1	few	TRBJ1-1	TGTGCCAGCAGTGATAGGACAGGTGGTACTGAAGCTTTCTTT	CASSDRTGGTEAFF
TRBV27	.	.	TRBJ1-5	TGTGCCAGCAGTTTTGGGGGGTCCAATCAGCCCCAGCATTTT	CASSFGGSNQPQHF
TRBV5-1	.	.	TRBJ1-2	TGCGCCAGCAGCCCTTTGCCGGGAGGACTGAACTATGGCTACACCTTC	CASSPLPGGLNYGYTF
TRBV4-3	TRBD2	.	TRBJ2-7	TGCGCCAGCAGCCAACAGGGCGGGGGGACCTACGAGCAGTACTTC	CASSQQGGGTYEQYF
TRBV7-8	TRBD1	few	TRBJ1-5	TGTGCCAGCAGCTTAGGACAGGGGCATCAGCCCCAGCATTTT	CASSLGQGHQPQHF
TRBV9	TRBD1	few	TRBJ2-3	TGTGCCAGCAGCGTTACAGGGGAACTGGCTACAGATACGCAGTATTTT	CASSVTGELATDTQYF
TRBV12-5	TRBD2	.	TRBJ2-1	TGTGCTAGTGGTTTTTTAGCGGGGTCCTACAATGAGCAGTTCTTC	CASGFLAGSYNEQFF
TRBV2	TRBD2	.	TRBJ2-3	TGTGCCAGCAGTTCTCCGGGACTAGCGACAGATACGCAGTATTTT	CASSSPGLATDTQYF
TRBV7-2	TRBD1	.	TRBJ1-1	TGTGCCAGCAGCGCCCGGGACAGGGGGCGGCAGGCTTTCTTT	CASSARDRGRQAFF